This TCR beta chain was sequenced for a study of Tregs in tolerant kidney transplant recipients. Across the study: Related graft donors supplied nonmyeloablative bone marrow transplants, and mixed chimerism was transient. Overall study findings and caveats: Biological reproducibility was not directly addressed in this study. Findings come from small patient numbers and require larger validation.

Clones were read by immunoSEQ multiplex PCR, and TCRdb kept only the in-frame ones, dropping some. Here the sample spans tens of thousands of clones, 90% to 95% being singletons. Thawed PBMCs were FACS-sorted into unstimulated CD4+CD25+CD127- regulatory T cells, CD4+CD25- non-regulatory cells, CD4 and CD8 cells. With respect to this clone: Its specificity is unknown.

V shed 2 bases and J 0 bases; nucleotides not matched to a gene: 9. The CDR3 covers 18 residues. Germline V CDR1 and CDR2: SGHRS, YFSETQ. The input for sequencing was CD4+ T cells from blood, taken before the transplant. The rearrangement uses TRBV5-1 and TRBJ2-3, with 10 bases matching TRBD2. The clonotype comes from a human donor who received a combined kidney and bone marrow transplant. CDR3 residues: CASSFNLLAGTSTDTQYF. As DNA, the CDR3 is TGCGCCAGCAGCTTCAACCTACTAGCGGGGACTAGCACAGATACGCAGTATTTT.